This TCR beta chain comes out of a study of PD-1 blockade in mismatch repair-deficient tumors. Turning to this clone: Its antigen is still unknown.

Study-level points and caveats: Rapid post-treatment expansion, then contraction, generally preceding radiologic response, marked tumor-resident clones.

Germline V gives CDR1 MDHEN, CDR2 SYDVKM. Unmatched junction bases numbered 15, after V lost 3 bases and J lost 8 bases. The CDR3 is 17 residues long. All patients were mismatch repair deficient, assessed by either PCR or immunohistochemistry. TCRs were sequenced from three patients responding to pembrolizumab. TCRdb's copy holds only in-frame clones and misses some; the assay was immunoSEQ multiplex PCR. The sample records more than 95,000 clones, about 88% being singletons. Sample: peripheral blood, taken 44 weeks after starting pembrolizumab. The chain carries TRBV28 and TRBJ1-2, with 10 bases matching TRBD1. This clonotype originated in an adult with mismatch repair-deficient cancer. Written as DNA, the CDR3 is TGTGCCAGCAGTTTCATGGGGTGGAGACAGGGGGCGCGCGGCTACACCTTC. Translating gives CASSFMGWRQGARGYTF.